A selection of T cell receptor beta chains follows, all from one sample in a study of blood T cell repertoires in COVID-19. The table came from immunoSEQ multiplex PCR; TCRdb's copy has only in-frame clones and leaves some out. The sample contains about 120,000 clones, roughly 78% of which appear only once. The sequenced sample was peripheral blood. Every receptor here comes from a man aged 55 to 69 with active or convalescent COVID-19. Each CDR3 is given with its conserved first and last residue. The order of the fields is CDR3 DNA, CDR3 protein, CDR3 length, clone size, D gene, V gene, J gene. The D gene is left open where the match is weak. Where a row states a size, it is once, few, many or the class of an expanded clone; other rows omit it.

DNA: TGTGCCTGGAGTTCCCCTCACAGGGGTTGGGGCTACACCTTC
CDR3: CAWSSPHRGWGYTF
length: 14
size: -
D: TRBD1
V: TRBV30
J: TRBJ1-2

DNA: TGTGCCAGCAGAGGGGACGGGGGCTATGGCTACACCTTC
CDR3: CASRGDGGYGYTF
length: 13
size: -
D: -
V: TRBV2
J: TRBJ1-2

DNA: TGTGCCAGCAGCGCCAATAGCGGGAGGGGCGAGACCCAGTACTTC
CDR3: CASSANSGRGETQYF
length: 15
size: -
D: TRBD2
V: TRBV9
J: TRBJ2-5

DNA: TGTGCCAGCAGCGTTAGCGGGCCCAGCACAGATACGCAGTATTTT
CDR3: CASSVSGPSTDTQYF
length: 15
size: -
D: TRBD2
V: TRBV9
J: TRBJ2-3

DNA: TGTGCCAGCTCCAAAACCGCCGGGACAGGGGGAAGCTACACCTTC
CDR3: CASSKTAGTGGSYTF
length: 15
size: -
D: TRBD1
V: TRBV28
J: TRBJ1-2

DNA: TGTGCCAGCAGTTCCCCGGGATTACACACAGATACGCAGTATTTT
CDR3: CASSSPGLHTDTQYF
length: 15
size: -
D: -
V: TRBV28
J: TRBJ2-3

DNA: TGTGCCAGCAGCCCCTTGAGCGACGAGCAGTACTTC
CDR3: CASSPLSDEQYF
length: 12
size: -
D: -
V: TRBV28
J: TRBJ2-7

DNA: TGCGCCAGCAGCCAAGATGGGGGGGGCTACAATGAGCAGTTCTTC
CDR3: CASSQDGGGYNEQFF
length: 15
size: -
D: TRBD2
V: TRBV4-3
J: TRBJ2-1

DNA: TGTGCCAGCAGCTTAGATCAAGGGCTAGGGAGGGAGCAGTTCTTC
CDR3: CASSLDQGLGREQFF
length: 15
size: -
D: -
V: TRBV11-2
J: TRBJ2-1

DNA: TGTGCCAGCAGTTTGGTCGGGGATGGCTACACCTTC
CDR3: CASSLVGDGYTF
length: 12
size: -
D: -
V: TRBV28
J: TRBJ1-2

DNA: TGTGCCAGCAGCAAAGCGCAAGGGACAGAGGGAATGGTCGGTGGCAATCAGCCCCAGCATTTT
CDR3: CASSKAQGTEGMVGGNQPQHF
length: 21
size: few
D: -
V: TRBV21-1
J: TRBJ1-5

DNA: TGTGCCATCAGTGCCCGACAGGGGAGGGAGACCCAGTACTTC
CDR3: CAISARQGRETQYF
length: 14
size: -
D: TRBD1
V: TRBV10-3
J: TRBJ2-5

DNA: TGCGCCAGCAGCCAGATTGACAGCCCCTCCTACGAGCAGTACTTC
CDR3: CASSQIDSPSYEQYF
length: 15
size: -
D: -
V: TRBV4-1
J: TRBJ2-7

DNA: TGTGCCAGCAGTGGATTAGCAGAAATGTACAATGAGCAGTTCTTC
CDR3: CASSGLAEMYNEQFF
length: 15
size: -
D: -
V: TRBV2
J: TRBJ2-1

DNA: TGTGCCAGCAGTTCTTATCGTGTTTCTAGCACAGATACGCAGTATTTT
CDR3: CASSSYRVSSTDTQYF
length: 16
size: once
D: -
V: TRBV28
J: TRBJ2-3

DNA: TGTGCCAGCAGACCCGGGACAGCCAACTCCTACGAGCAGTACTTC
CDR3: CASRPGTANSYEQYF
length: 15
size: -
D: TRBD1
V: TRBV7-2
J: TRBJ2-7

DNA: TGTGCCAGCAGCTCGCGACAGGGCAACCATGAGCAGTTCTTC
CDR3: CASSSRQGNHEQFF
length: 14
size: -
D: TRBD1
V: TRBV5-4
J: TRBJ2-1

DNA: TGTGCCAGCAGTCGGGACAGATCCTACAATGAGCAGTTCTTC
CDR3: CASSRDRSYNEQFF
length: 14
size: -
D: TRBD1
V: TRBV7-3
J: TRBJ2-1

DNA: TGTGCCAGCTCACAACTAGCGGGAGCCTTGAACACCGGGGAGCTGTTTTTT
CDR3: CASSQLAGALNTGELFF
length: 17
size: -
D: TRBD2
V: TRBV18
J: TRBJ2-2

DNA: TGCGCCAGCAGCTTGGCGGACAGCCGCACAGATACGCAGTATTTT
CDR3: CASSLADSRTDTQYF
length: 15
size: -
D: -
V: TRBV5-1
J: TRBJ2-3

DNA: TGCGCCAGCAGCGGGGGACAGGCCTTGGGGACCCAGTACTTC
CDR3: CASSGGQALGTQYF
length: 14
size: -
D: TRBD1
V: TRBV5-1
J: TRBJ2-5

DNA: TGTGCCAGCGGCCTTTGGGGGGGTGAAAAACTGTTTTTT
CDR3: CASGLWGGEKLFF
length: 13
size: -
D: -
V: TRBV2
J: TRBJ1-4